This passage covers 8 T cell receptor beta chains from one sample sequenced in a study of T cells in severe cutaneous drug reactions. TCR subtype-specific primers in iRepertoire multiplex PCR prepared libraries for bulk and single-cell sequencing. TCRdb re-called the multiplex PCR reads; every CDR3 protein appears as one record, without DNA. This sample lists about 10,000 distinct CDR3 sequences; its ten largest clones have about 19%. The donors had carbamazepine-induced Stevens-Johnson syndrome or toxic epidermal necrolysis. The material sequenced was cells from a skin blister. Receptors originate from a human donor with Stevens-Johnson syndrome, a severe cutaneous drug reaction.

The chain uses TRBV29-1 and TRBJ2-3; absent DNA, TCRdb's TRBD1 call cannot be checked. Germline loops: CDR1 SQVTM, CDR2 ANQGSEA. CDR3 length: 13 residues. The CDR3 sequence: CSVVRQGSDTQYF.

This chain connects TRBV29-1 to TRBJ2-1; TCRdb gives TRBD1 as the D gene, but with no DNA this cannot be confirmed. The CDR3 runs 14 residues. CDR1 is SQVTM, CDR2 ANQGSEA, per germline. CDR3 loop: CSVDTDRGRGEQFF.

The rearrangement links TRBV20-1 to TRBJ1-2. Per germline, CDR1 DFQATT and CDR2 SNEGSKA (reference sequence). The CDR3 totals 14 residues. This CDR3 reads CSADGREGDYGYTF.

The chain joins TRBV20-1 to TRBJ2-2; the D call of TRBD1 rests on TCRdb alone, since no DNA is present to check it. This CDR3 has 17 residues. Germline CDR1 is DFQATT and CDR2 is SNEGSKA (reference sequence). The CDR3 reads CSARVGDLVSRTGELFF.

The rearrangement uses TRBV20-1 and TRBJ2-7; TCRdb reports TRBD2, a call that lacks DNA to check it against. The germline gives CDR1 DFQATT, CDR2 SNEGSKA (reference sequence). This CDR3 has 15 residues. The CDR3 is CSAVATSGSYDKQYF.

The rearrangement links TRBV20-1 to TRBJ2-3; TCRdb gives TRBD2 as the D gene, but with no DNA this cannot be confirmed. The CDR3 is 16 amino acids. Germline V CDR1 and CDR2: DFQATT, SNEGSKA (reference sequence). The CDR3 region is CSARDGLAGVTDTQYF.

This chain uses TRBV29-1 with TRBJ2-5. CDR3 length: 14 residues. Germline V gene data show CDR1 as SQVTM and CDR2 as ANQGSEA. CDR3 protein: CSVEGVEVQETQYF.

The gene calls are TRBV20-1 and TRBJ2-2; lacking DNA, the TRBD1 call made by TCRdb goes unchecked. The CDR3 length is 16 residues. Germline-derived CDR1 and CDR2 are DFQATT and SNEGSKA (reference sequence). The CDR3 reads CSADRTTAGVAGELFF.